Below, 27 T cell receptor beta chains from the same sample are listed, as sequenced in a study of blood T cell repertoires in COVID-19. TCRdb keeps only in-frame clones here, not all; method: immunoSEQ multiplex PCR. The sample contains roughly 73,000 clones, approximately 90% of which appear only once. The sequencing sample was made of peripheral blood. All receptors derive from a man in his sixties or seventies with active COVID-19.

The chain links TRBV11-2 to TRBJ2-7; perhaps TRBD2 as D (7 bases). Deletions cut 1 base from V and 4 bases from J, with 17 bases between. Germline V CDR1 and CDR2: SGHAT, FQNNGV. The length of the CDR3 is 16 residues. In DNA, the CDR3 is TGTGCCAGCAGCTTAGGGTATGGGGGGGCCGGGTACGAGCAGTACTTC. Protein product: CASSLGYGGAGYEQYF.

CDR3 amino acids: CASSLVQGDSSNQPQHF. The CDR3 DNA sequence: TGTGCCAGCAGCTTAGTCCAGGGGGACTCTAGCAATCAGCCCCAGCATTTT. V is TRBV7-8 and J is TRBJ1-5; 7 bases are shared with TRBD1. Per the germline V gene, CDR1 is SGHVS and CDR2 is FQNEAQ. V gave up 1 base and J gave up 0 bases; unmatched junction bases: 6. CDR3 size: 17 residues.

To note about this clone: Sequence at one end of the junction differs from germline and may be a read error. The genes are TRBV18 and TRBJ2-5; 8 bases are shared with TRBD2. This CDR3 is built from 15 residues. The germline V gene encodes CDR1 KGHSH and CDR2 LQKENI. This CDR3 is CASSPRGGSQETQYF. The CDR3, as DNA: TGTGCCAGCTCCCCACGGGGGGGGTCGCAAGAGACCCAGTACTTC.

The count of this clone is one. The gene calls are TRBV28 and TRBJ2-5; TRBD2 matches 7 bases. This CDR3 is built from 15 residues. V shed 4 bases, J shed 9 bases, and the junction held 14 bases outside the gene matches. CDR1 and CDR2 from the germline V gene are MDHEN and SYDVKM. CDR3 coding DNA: TGTGCCAGCAGTTGGGCGGGAGCGTCCACTCGGGCCCAGTACTTC. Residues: CASSWAGASTRAQYF.

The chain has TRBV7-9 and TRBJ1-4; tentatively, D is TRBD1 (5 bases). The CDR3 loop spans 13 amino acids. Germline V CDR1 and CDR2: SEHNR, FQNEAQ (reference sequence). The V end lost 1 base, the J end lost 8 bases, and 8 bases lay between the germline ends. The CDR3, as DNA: TGTGCCAGCAGCTTAGGGACACACGAAAAACTGTTTTTT. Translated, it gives CASSLGTHEKLFF. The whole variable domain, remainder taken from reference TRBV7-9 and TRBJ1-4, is DTGVSQNPRHKITKRGQNVTFRCDPISEHNRLYWYRQTLGQGPEFLTYFQNEAQLEKSRLLSDRFSAERPKGSFSTLEIQRTEQGDSAMYLCASSLGTHEKLFFGSGTQLSVL.

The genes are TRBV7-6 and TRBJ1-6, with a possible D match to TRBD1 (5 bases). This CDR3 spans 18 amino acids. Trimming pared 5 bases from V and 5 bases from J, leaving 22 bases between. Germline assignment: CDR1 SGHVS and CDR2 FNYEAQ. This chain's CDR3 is CASSPAEGPAAHNSPLHF. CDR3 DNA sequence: TGTGCCAGCAGCCCAGCGGAGGGACCGGCCGCCCATAATTCACCCCTCCACTTT.

This chain's CDR3 is CASSEAGTGYNQPQHF. The CDR3 DNA reads TGTGCCAGCAGTGAAGCCGGGACAGGATACAATCAGCCCCAGCATTTT. The rearrangement uses TRBV2 and TRBJ1-5; 8 positions agree with TRBD1. J lost 3 bases, V lost 0 bases, and 4 bases had no gene match. Looked up from germline, CDR1 is SNHLY and CDR2 is FYNNEI. CDR3 length: 16 residues.

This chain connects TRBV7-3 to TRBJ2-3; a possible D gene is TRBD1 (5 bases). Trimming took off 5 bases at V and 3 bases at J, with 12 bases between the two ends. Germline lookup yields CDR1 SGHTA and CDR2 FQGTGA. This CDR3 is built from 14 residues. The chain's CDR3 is CASSPGRQTDTQYF. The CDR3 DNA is TGTGCCAGCAGCCCAGGGCGACAGACAGATACGCAGTATTTT. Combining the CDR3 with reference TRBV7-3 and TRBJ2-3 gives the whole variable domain GAGVSQTPSNKVTEKGKYVELRCDPISGHTALYWYRQSLGQGPEFLIYFQGTGAADDSGLPNDRFFAVRPEGSVSTLKIQRTERGDSAVYLCASSPGRQTDTQYFGPGTRLTVL.

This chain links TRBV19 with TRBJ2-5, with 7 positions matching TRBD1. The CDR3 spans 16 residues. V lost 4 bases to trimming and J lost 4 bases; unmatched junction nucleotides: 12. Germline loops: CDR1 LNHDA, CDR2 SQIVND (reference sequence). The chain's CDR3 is CASSTHRQGPGETQYF. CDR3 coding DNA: TGTGCCAGTAGTACCCACCGACAGGGCCCGGGAGAGACCCAGTACTTC.

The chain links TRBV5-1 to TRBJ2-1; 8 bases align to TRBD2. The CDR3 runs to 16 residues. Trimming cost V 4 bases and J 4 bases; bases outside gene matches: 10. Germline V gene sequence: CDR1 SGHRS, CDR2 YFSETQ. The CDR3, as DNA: TGCGCCAGCAGCGCTGGACTAGCCCCGGCGTACAATGAGCAGTTCTTC. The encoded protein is CASSAGLAPAYNEQFF.

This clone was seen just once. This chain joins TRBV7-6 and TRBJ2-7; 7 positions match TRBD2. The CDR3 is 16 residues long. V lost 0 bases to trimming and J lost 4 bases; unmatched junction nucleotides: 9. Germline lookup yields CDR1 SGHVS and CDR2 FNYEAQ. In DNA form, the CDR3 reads TGTGCCAGCAGCTTAGCGGGAGGGGCGGATCTATACGAGCAGTACTTC. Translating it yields CASSLAGGADLYEQYF.

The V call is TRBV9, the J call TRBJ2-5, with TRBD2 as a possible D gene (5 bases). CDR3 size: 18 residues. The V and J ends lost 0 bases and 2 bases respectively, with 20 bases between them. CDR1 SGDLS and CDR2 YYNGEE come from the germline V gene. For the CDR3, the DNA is TGTGCCAGCAGCGTAGGGGTGGGCTCCACCCGGGGACAAGAGACCCAGTACTTC. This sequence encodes CASSVGVGSTRGQETQYF.

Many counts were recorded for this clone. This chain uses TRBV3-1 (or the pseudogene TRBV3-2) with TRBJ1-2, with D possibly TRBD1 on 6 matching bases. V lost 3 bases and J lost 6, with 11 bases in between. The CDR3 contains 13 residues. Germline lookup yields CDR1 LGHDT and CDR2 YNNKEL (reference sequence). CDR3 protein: CASSQGARNGYTF. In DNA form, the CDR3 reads TGTGCCAGCAGCCAGGGGGCGAGGAATGGCTACACCTTC.

CDR3 coding DNA: TGCGCCAGCAGCCAAGATAGGCAGGCGAACACTGAAGCTTTCTTT. Translated: CASSQDRQANTEAFF. This chain links TRBV4-1 with TRBJ1-1, with unresolved D. Trimming cost V 0 bases and J 1 base, with 9 bases left between them. This CDR3 has 15 residues. CDR1 is MGHRA and CDR2 is YSYEKL in the germline V gene.

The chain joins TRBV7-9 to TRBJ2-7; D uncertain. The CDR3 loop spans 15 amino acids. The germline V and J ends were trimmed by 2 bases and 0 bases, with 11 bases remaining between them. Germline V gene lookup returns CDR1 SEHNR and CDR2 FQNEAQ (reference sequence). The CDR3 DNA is TGTGCCAGCAGCTTACCCGGGTCCCCCTCCTACGAGCAGTACTTC. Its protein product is CASSLPGSPSYEQYF.

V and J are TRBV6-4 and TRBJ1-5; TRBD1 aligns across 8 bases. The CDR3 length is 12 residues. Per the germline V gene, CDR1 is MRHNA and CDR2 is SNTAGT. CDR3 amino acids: CVAPGGRQPQHF. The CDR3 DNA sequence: TGTGTCGCCCCAGGGGGCCGTCAGCCCCAGCATTTT.

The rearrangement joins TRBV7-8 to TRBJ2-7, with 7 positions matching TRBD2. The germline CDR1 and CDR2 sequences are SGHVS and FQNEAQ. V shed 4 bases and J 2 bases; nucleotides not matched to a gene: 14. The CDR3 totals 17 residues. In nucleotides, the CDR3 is TGTGCCAGCAGCTCGCCGCCCCTGGCGGGAGTAACCTACGAGCAGTACTTC. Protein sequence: CASSSPPLAGVTYEQYF.

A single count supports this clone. CDR3 residues: CASSQVGGFANQQETQYF. In DNA form, the CDR3 reads TGCGCCAGCAGCCAAGTCGGGGGGTTCGCGAACCAACAAGAGACCCAGTACTTC. The chain uses TRBV4-1 and TRBJ2-5; 7 nucleotides line up with TRBD2. The CDR3 contains 18 residues. Germline V CDR1 and CDR2: MGHRA, YSYEKL. Losses at the gene ends were 1 base for V and 2 bases for J; bases not matched to a gene: 13.

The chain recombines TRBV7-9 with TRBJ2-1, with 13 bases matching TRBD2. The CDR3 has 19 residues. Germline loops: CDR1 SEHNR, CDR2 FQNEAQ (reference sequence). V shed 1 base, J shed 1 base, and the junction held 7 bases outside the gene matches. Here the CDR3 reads CASSLGGLAGPRSYNEQFF. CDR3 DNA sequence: TGTGCCAGCAGCTTAGGGGGACTAGCGGGACCGAGGTCCTACAATGAGCAGTTCTTC.

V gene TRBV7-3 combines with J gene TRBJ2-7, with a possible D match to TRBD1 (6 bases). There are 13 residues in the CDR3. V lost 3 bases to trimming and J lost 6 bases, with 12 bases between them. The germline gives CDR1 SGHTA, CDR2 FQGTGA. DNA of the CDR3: TGTGCCAGCAGCTTGGGGGCAGGGACCGAGCAGTACTTC. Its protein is CASSLGAGTEQYF.

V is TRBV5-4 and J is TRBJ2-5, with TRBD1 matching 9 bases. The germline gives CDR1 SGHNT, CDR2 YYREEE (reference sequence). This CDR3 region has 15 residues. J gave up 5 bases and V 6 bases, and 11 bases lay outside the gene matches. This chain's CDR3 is CASNKQGASGETQYF. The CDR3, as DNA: TGTGCCAGCAACAAACAGGGGGCGAGTGGCGAGACCCAGTACTTC.

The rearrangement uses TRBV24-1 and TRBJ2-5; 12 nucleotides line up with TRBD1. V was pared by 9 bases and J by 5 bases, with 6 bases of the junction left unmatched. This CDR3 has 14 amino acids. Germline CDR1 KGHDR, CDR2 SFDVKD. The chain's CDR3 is CATAGTGGRETQYF. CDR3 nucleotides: TGTGCCACCGCCGGGACAGGGGGCCGGGAGACCCAGTACTTC.

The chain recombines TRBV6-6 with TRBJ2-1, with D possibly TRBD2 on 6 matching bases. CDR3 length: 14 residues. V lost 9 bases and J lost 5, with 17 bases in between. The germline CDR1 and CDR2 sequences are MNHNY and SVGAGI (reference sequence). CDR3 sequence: CARTPPSANNEQFF. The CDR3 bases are TGTGCCAGGACCCCCCCTAGCGCCAACAATGAGCAGTTCTTC.

CDR3 sequence reads: CASSVGGLAEAFF. The CDR3 DNA is TGTGCCAGCAGCGTAGGAGGGTTGGCTGAAGCTTTCTTT. V and J are TRBV9 and TRBJ1-1; D gene uncertain. The germline gives CDR1 SGDLS, CDR2 YYNGEE. The CDR3 runs 13 residues. V gave up 0 bases and J gave up 6 bases, with 9 bases separating them.

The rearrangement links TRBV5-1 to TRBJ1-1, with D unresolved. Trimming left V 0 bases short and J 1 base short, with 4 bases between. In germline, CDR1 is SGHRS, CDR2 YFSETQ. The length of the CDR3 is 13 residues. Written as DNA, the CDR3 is TGCGCCAGCAGCTTGGCCGGGAACACTGAAGCTTTCTTT. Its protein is CASSLAGNTEAFF.

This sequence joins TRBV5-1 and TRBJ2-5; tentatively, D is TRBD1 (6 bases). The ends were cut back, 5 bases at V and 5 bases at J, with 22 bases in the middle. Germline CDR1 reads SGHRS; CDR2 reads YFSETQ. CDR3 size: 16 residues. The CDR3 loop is CASSPMAGAPQETQYF. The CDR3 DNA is TGCGCCAGCAGTCCTATGGCAGGGGCCCCCCAGGAGACCCAGTACTTC.

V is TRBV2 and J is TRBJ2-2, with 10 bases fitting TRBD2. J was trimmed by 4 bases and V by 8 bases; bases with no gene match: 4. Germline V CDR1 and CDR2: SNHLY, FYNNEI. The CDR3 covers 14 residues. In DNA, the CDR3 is TGTGCCAGCCCAAGCGGGAGGGCCACCGGGGAGCTGTTTTTT. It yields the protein CASPSGRATGELFF. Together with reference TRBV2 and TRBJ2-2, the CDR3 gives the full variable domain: EPEVTQTPSHQVTQMGQEVILRCVPISNHLYFYWYRQILGQKVEFLVSFYNNEISEKSEIFDDQFSVERPDGSNFTLKIRSTKLEDSAMYFCASPSGRATGELFFGEGSRLTVL.